These 22 T cell receptor beta chains came from one sample sequenced in a study of CD8 T cells in Susac syndrome. Roughly 0.5 to 1 ug RNA was reverse transcribed with random hexamers. MiXCR, applied by TCRdb to the immunoSEQ multiplex PCR reads, yields one record per CDR3 protein. This sample has about 130,000 distinct CDR3 sequences, with nearly 95% found just once. The sample comprised CD4+ T cells from PBMCs. The receptor set was obtained from a human donor in good health.

This rearrangement joins TRBV7-9 to TRBJ2-7; 8 nucleotides align to TRBD1. CDR1 is SEHNR, CDR2 FQNEAQ, per germline (reference sequence). The ends lost 3 bases at V and 3 bases at J; junction bases unmatched: 4. This CDR3 is built from 14 residues. In nucleotides, the CDR3 is TGTGCCAGCAGCTTGGGGACAGGAAACTACGAGCAGTACTTC. Amino acids: CASSLGTGNYEQYF.

This chain connects TRBV20-1 to TRBJ2-7; D is possibly TRBD1 or TRBD2 (5 bases each). The germline CDR1 and CDR2 sequences are DFQATT and SNEGSKA (reference sequence). The CDR3 covers 14 residues. V gave up 1 base and J gave up 2 bases, with 12 bases separating them. The CDR3, as DNA: TGCAGTGCTAGAGGGGACCCCCAAACCTACGAGCAGTACTTC. Its protein is CSARGDPQTYEQYF.

In its sample, this clonotype was seen once. V is TRBV7-2 and J is TRBJ1-2; TRBD1 matches at 8 bases. The CDR3 runs 14 residues. The V gene end was trimmed by 5 bases and the J gene end by 8 bases; junction bases not matched to a gene: 10. CDR1 and CDR2 from the germline V gene are SGHTA and FQGNSA. Written as DNA, the CDR3 is TGTGCCAGCAGCCTTACAGGACAGGGCTTCGGCTACACCTTC. It translates to CASSLTGQGFGYTF.

The chain employs TRBV6-4 and TRBJ2-1, with D tentatively TRBD2 (6 bases). V was shortened by 4 bases and J by 4 bases, with 14 bases between the two germline ends. This CDR3 comprises 15 residues. The V gene's germline CDR1 is MRHNA and CDR2 SNTAGT. The CDR3 sequence: CASSVWGESYNEQFF. CDR3 nucleotide sequence: TGTGCCAGCAGTGTCTGGGGGGAGTCGTACAATGAGCAGTTCTTC.

This chain links TRBV5-4 with TRBJ2-1; 9 bases fit TRBD1. The germline V gene encodes CDR1 SGHNT and CDR2 YYREEE (reference sequence). V gave up 4 bases and J gave up 7 bases; unmatched junction bases: 9. The CDR3 runs to 15 residues. The CDR3, as DNA: TGTGCCAGCAGCCGAGGAGGACAGGGGATGAATGAGCAGTTCTTC. Translating gives CASSRGGQGMNEQFF.

The chain joins TRBV27 to TRBJ1-4; the D is unclear. Trimming took off 5 bases at V and 8 bases at J, with 3 bases between the two ends. Germline CDR1 is MNHEY and CDR2 is SMNVEV (reference sequence). The CDR3 loop spans 10 amino acids. The CDR3 region is CASSKEKLFF. The CDR3 DNA follows: TGTGCCAGCAGTAAGGAAAAACTGTTTTTT.

V is TRBV28 and J is TRBJ2-3, with TRBD1 matching 9 bases. CDR3 length: 15 residues. Germline CDR1 reads MDHEN; CDR2 reads SYDVKM. The V and J ends lost 8 bases and 6 bases, in that order; junction bases with no gene match: 12. The CDR3 is CASALGGTGSDTQYF. The CDR3 DNA follows: TGTGCCAGCGCCCTTGGTGGGACAGGGTCTGATACGCAGTATTTT.

The V call is TRBV2, the J call TRBJ1-1; 8 nucleotides match TRBD1. V lost 6 bases, J lost 6 bases, and 9 bases stayed unmatched. The germline V gene encodes CDR1 SNHLY and CDR2 FYNNEI. CDR3 length equals 14 residues. CDR3 nucleotide sequence: TGTGCCAGCAGCCCCGACAGGGGATATGCTGAAGCTTTCTTT. Amino acids: CASSPDRGYAEAFF. Looking up the rest from reference TRBV2 and TRBJ1-1 gives the full variable domain: EPEVTQTPSHQVTQMGQEVILRCVPISNHLYFYWYRQILGQKVEFLVSFYNNEISEKSEIFDDQFSVERPDGSNFTLKIRSTKLEDSAMYFCASSPDRGYAEAFFGQGTRLTVV.

This clonotype was counted once. The V and J genes are TRBV29-1 and TRBJ1-2; D may be TRBD1 (6 bases). The CDR3 is 13 residues long. Germline values: CDR1 SQVTM, CDR2 ANQGSEA. Trimming removed 3 bases at V and 3 bases at J, with 11 bases between. CDR3 loop: CSVESRGYYGYTF. The CDR3 DNA sequence: TGCAGCGTTGAGTCCAGGGGATACTATGGCTACACCTTC.

The V call is TRBV29-1, the J call TRBJ2-5; 7 bases align to TRBD2. Germline values: CDR1 SQVTM, CDR2 ANQGSEA. This CDR3 has 12 amino acids. Germline trimming cut 4 bases from V and 4 bases from J; bases unmatched to any gene: 3. CDR3 nucleotide sequence: TGCAGCGTTGTGACTAGCCCAGAGACCCAGTACTTC. It translates to CSVVTSPETQYF.

The chain has TRBV5-1 and TRBJ2-2; 12 bases map to TRBD1. The CDR3 consists of 20 residues. Unmatched junction bases numbered 19, after V lost 4 bases and J lost 6 bases. The germline CDR1 and CDR2 sequences are SGHRS and YFSETQ. The CDR3 DNA reads as TGCGCCAGCAGCGAGGGGACAGGGGGCGCAGGGCGACAAGTGGCCGGGGAGCTGTTTTTT. Amino acids: CASSEGTGGAGRQVAGELFF.

The rearrangement uses TRBV18 and TRBJ2-1, with a weak D call TRBD1 (6 bases). Germline assignment: CDR1 KGHSH and CDR2 LQKENI. The CDR3 covers 12 residues. Trimming took off 3 bases at V and 7 bases at J, with 7 bases between the two ends. Here the CDR3 reads CASSPGQNEQFF. CDR3 DNA: TGTGCCAGCTCACCCGGACAGAATGAGCAGTTCTTC.

This clonotype occurred once. This sequence joins TRBV29-1 and TRBJ2-3, with D perhaps TRBD1 (6 bases). This CDR3 has 12 amino acids. Trimming cost V 7 bases and J 4 bases, with 12 bases left between them. Germline CDR1 reads SQVTM; CDR2 reads ANQGSEA. The CDR3 loop reads CSAQGDSDTQYF. The CDR3 bases are TGCAGCGCACAGGGTGATTCAGATACGCAGTATTTT.

The chain has TRBV6-1 and TRBJ1-5, with D possibly matching TRBD1 (5 bases). V lost 2 bases to trimming and J lost 6 bases, with 14 bases between them. The CDR3 totals 15 residues. The germline CDR1 and CDR2 sequences are MNHNS and SASEGT. CDR3 sequence reads: CASSEMPGQVQPQHF. The CDR3 DNA sequence: TGTGCCAGCAGTGAAATGCCAGGGCAAGTTCAGCCCCAGCATTTT.

V is TRBV4-1 and J is TRBJ2-4, with D tentatively TRBD2 (6 bases). CDR3 length: 15 amino acids. Germline V lookup: CDR1 MGHRA, CDR2 YSYEKL. The V end was cut by 0 bases, the J end by 2 bases, with 8 bases between. Written as DNA, the CDR3 is TGCGCCAGCAGCCAAGATCGCGGGACCAAAAACATTCAGTACTTC. It codes for CASSQDRGTKNIQYF.

The gene calls are TRBV5-6 and TRBJ2-5; D gene ambiguous. V lost 6 bases to trimming and J lost 1 base, with 16 bases between them. The germline gives CDR1 SGHDT, CDR2 YYEEEE. The CDR3 sequence is 15 residues long. In DNA form, the CDR3 reads TGTGCCAGCACCTATGGCTCCCCGACCCAAGAGACCCAGTACTTC. It encodes CASTYGSPTQETQYF.

J is TRBJ1-2 and V is TRBV5-1; a weak D match, TRBD1 (5 bases). V was cut by 3 bases and J by 8 bases, with 20 bases left in between. The CDR3 contains 15 residues. Germline lookup yields CDR1 SGHRS and CDR2 YFSETQ. CDR3 DNA: TGCGCCAGCAGCTCGACAGTCCCCTCTTCGGGGGGCTACACCTTC. It yields the protein CASSSTVPSSGGYTF.

This chain connects TRBV3-1 to TRBJ1-2, with D hard to call. The CDR3 is 16 amino acids. Trimming pared 0 bases from V and 5 bases from J, leaving 16 bases between. Germline V gene data show CDR1 as LGHDT and CDR2 as YNNKEL (reference sequence). CDR3 coding DNA: TGTGCCAGCAGCCAAGATTTAAGTAACCAGAGATATGGCTACACCTTC. This gives the protein CASSQDLSNQRYGYTF.

This chain joins TRBV9 and TRBJ1-3, with D perhaps TRBD1 (6 bases). Between the trimmed V and J ends, which lost 0 bases and 0 bases, there was a span of 16 bases. CDR1 and CDR2 from the germline V gene are SGDLS and YYNGEE. The CDR3 consists of 18 residues. This CDR3 is CASSVVNQNRDSGNTIYF. Written as DNA, the CDR3 is TGTGCCAGCAGCGTAGTGAACCAGAACAGGGACTCTGGAAACACCATATATTTT.

The J gene is TRBJ2-4, the V gene TRBV6-1, with D unresolved. Germline-derived CDR1 and CDR2 are MNHNS and SASEGT. The CDR3 is 14 residues long. The V and J ends lost 3 bases and 0 bases respectively, with 6 bases between them. This CDR3 is CASSDGEAKNIQYF. CDR3 sequence (DNA): TGTGCCAGCAGTGACGGTGAAGCCAAAAACATTCAGTACTTC.

This rearrangement joins TRBV6-5 to TRBJ2-7; 8 bases line up with TRBD1. This CDR3 region has 13 residues. The V and J ends lost 10 bases and 7 bases, in that order; junction bases with no gene match: 12. Per germline, CDR1 MNHEY and CDR2 SVGAGI. CDR3 sequence: CATQAPGGREQYF. The CDR3 DNA reads as TGTGCCACACAAGCACCAGGGGGCAGGGAGCAGTACTTC.

This chain joins TRBV29-1 and TRBJ1-2; the match to TRBD1 covers 7 bases. Germline V gene lookup returns CDR1 SQVTM and CDR2 ANQGSEA. The CDR3 is made up of 16 amino acids. J was trimmed by 2 bases and V by 0 bases; bases with no gene match: 9. DNA of the CDR3: TGCAGCGTTGAAGATCAGGGGGAGGGAGGAAACTATGGCTACACCTTC. It encodes CSVEDQGEGGNYGYTF.